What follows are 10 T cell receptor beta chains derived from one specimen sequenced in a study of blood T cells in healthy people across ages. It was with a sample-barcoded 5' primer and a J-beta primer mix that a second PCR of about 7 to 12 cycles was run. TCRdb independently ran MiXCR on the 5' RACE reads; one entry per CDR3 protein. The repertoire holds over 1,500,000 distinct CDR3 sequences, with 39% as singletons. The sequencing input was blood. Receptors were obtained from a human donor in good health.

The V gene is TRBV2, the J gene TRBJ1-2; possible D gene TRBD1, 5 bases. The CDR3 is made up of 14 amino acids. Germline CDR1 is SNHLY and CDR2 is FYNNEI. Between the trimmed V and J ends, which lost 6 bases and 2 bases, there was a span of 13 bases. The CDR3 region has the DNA TGTGCCAGCAGGGCCGGGACGGTGAACTATGGCTACACCTTC. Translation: CASRAGTVNYGYTF.

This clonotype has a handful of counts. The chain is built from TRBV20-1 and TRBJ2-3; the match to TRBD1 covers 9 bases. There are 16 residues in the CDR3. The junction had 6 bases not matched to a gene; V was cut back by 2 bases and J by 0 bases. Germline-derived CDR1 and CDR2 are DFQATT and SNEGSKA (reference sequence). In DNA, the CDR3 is TGCAGTGCTAGATCAGGGACAGGGACCAGCACAGATACGCAGTATTTT. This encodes CSARSGTGTSTDTQYF.

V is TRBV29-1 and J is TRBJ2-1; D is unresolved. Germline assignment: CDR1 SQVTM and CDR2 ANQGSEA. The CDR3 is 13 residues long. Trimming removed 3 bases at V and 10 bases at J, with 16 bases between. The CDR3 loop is CSVETYRDSEQFF. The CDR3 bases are TGCAGCGTTGAGACCTACAGAGACTCAGAGCAGTTCTTC.

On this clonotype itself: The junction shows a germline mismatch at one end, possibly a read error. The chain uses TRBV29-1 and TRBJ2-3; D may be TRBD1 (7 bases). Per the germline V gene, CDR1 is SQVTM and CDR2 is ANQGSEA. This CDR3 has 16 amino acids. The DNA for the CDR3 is TGCAGCGCCCTTGGGGGGACAGCGTCTAGCACAGGTACGCAGTATTTT. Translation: CSALGGTASSTGTQYF.

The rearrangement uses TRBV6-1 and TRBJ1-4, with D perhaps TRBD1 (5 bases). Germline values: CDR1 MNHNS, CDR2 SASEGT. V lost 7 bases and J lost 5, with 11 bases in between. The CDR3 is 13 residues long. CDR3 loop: CASNGGENEKLFF. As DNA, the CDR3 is TGTGCCAGCAACGGAGGGGAAAATGAAAAACTGTTTTTT.

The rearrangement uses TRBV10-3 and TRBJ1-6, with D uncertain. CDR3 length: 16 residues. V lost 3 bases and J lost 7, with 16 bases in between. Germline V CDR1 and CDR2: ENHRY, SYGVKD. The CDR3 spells CAISEFSGPVNSPLHF. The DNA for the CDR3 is TGTGCCATCAGTGAATTCTCCGGGCCTGTGAATTCACCCCTCCACTTT.

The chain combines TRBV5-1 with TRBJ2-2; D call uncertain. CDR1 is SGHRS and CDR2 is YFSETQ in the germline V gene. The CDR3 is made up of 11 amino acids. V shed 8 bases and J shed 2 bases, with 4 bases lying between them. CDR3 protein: CARDNTGELFF. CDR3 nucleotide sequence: TGCGCCAGGGACAACACCGGGGAGCTGTTTTTT.

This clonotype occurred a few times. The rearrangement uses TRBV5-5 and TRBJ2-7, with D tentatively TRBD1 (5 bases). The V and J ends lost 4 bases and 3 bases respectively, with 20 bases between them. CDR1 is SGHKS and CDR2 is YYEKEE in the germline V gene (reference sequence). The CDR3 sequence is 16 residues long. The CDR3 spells CASSPIYSRQLYEQYF. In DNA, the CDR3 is TGTGCCAGCAGCCCAATATATAGTCGACAGCTCTACGAGCAGTACTTC.

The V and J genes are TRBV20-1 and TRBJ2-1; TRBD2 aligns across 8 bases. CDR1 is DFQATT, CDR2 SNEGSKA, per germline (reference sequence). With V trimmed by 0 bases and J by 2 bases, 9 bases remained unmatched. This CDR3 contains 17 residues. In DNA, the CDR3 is TGCAGTGCTAGAGATAGATGGCGGGGGGACCCCTACAATGAGCAGTTCTTC. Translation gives CSARDRWRGDPYNEQFF.

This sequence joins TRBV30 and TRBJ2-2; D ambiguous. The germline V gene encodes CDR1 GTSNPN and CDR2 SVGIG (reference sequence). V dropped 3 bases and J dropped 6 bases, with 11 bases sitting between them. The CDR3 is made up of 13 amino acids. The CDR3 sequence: CAWSSNIPGELFF. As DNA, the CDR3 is TGTGCCTGGAGCTCCAACATCCCCGGGGAGCTGTTTTTT.